One sample yielded the 28 T cell receptor beta chains listed below, sequenced in a study of T cells after yellow fever vaccination. TCRdb re-analysed the 5' RACE reads in MiXCR, keeping a single row per CDR3 protein. The sample lists 200,000 to 300,000 distinct CDR3 sequences, roughly 3.5% seen once, with roughly a fifth in the top ten. Sequenced here: PBMCs, sampled 15 days after the yellow fever booster vaccination. These receptors were collected from a man younger than 35 who received the YFV17D yellow fever vaccine.

In this sample, this clonotype turned up many times. This chain connects TRBV5-1 to TRBJ2-5; 7 bases line up with TRBD2. V lost 0 bases and J lost 0; bases outside the gene matches: 2. The V gene's germline CDR1 is SGHRS and CDR2 YFSETQ. The CDR3 covers 15 residues. CDR3 in amino acids: CASSLGGTNQETQYF. The CDR3 DNA follows: TGCGCCAGCAGCTTGGGGGGGACTAACCAAGAGACCCAGTACTTC.

This clonotype has at least ten counts. The chain carries TRBV4-3 and TRBJ1-1, with 8 bases aligning to TRBD1. The germline gives CDR1 LGHNA, CDR2 YSLEER. Germline trimming cut 3 bases from V and 7 bases from J; bases unmatched to any gene: 7. The CDR3 has 14 residues. The CDR3 region is CASSHEWTGSEAFF. The CDR3 region has the DNA TGCGCCAGCAGCCATGAATGGACAGGGAGTGAAGCTTTCTTT.

This clonotype has a count of ten or more. The chain combines TRBV15 with TRBJ2-2; tentative D call: TRBD1 (6 bases). The CDR3 has 15 residues. Looked up from germline, CDR1 is LNHNV and CDR2 is YYDKDF (reference sequence). V lost 2 bases, J lost 0 bases, and 7 bases lay in between. The CDR3 coding sequence is TGTGCCACCAGCAGACGGACAGCGAACACCGGGGAGCTGTTTTTT. It is translated as CATSRRTANTGELFF.

This clonotype was recorded many times. The J gene is TRBJ1-1, the V gene TRBV2; the D gene is possibly TRBD1 (5 bases). This CDR3 has 15 residues. Germline V gene lookup returns CDR1 SNHLY and CDR2 FYNNEI. The V end was cut by 4 bases, the J end by 5 bases, with 17 bases between. The CDR3: CASSGGHGAVTEAFF. Here the CDR3 DNA reads TGTGCCAGCAGTGGAGGACACGGGGCGGTTACTGAAGCTTTCTTT.

This clonotype was recorded many times. The chain has TRBV4-1 and TRBJ2-6; 9 bases agree with TRBD1. This CDR3 has 18 amino acids. Germline values: CDR1 MGHRA, CDR2 YSYEKL. The J segment lost 4 bases and the V segment lost 1 base, leaving 8 bases of the junction unmatched. The CDR3 nucleotides are TGCGCCAGCAGCCAAGGGCAACAGGGGGCGCGCGGGGCCAACGTCCTGACTTTC. Translation gives CASSQGQQGARGANVLTF.

There are many counts of this clonotype. V is TRBV6-6 and J is TRBJ1-2, with D possibly matching TRBD1 (5 bases). The CDR3 is made up of 13 amino acids. Per the germline V gene, CDR1 is MNHNY and CDR2 is SVGAGI (reference sequence). V dropped 6 bases and J dropped 2 bases, with 10 bases sitting between them. The CDR3: CASRGGENYGYTF. The CDR3 DNA is TGTGCCAGCAGGGGAGGGGAAAACTATGGCTACACCTTC.

The sample holds many counts of this clonotype. The chain employs TRBV7-2 and TRBJ2-3; D may be TRBD1 (5 bases). In germline, CDR1 is SGHTA, CDR2 FQGNSA. CDR3 length: 12 amino acids. The ends were cut back, 6 bases at V and 4 bases at J, with 8 bases in the middle. The DNA for the CDR3 is TGTGCCAGCAGGGGGCAATCAGATACGCAGTATTTT. It yields the protein CASRGQSDTQYF.

This clonotype was seen ten or more times. The chain joins TRBV6-2 or TRBV6-3 to TRBJ2-7, with D tentatively TRBD1 or TRBD2 (6 bases each). The CDR3 contains 18 residues. The V gene lost 8 bases and the J gene lost 3 bases, with 29 bases spanning the gap. Germline CDR1 is MNHEY and CDR2 is SVGEGT. CDR3 sequence (DNA): TGTGCCAGCTTCTCGGGGCGGCAACCTCGTAGGGGGGTCTACGAGCAGTACGTC. Residues: CASFSGRQPRRGVYEQYV.

This clonotype was recorded many times. The chain uses TRBV7-6 and TRBJ2-3; 9 nucleotides align to TRBD2. The CDR3 sequence is 17 residues long. Germline CDR1 and CDR2: SGHVS and FNYEAQ. With 2 bases clipped from V and 1 base from J, the junction kept 7 bases outside the gene matches. The CDR3 bases are TGTGCCAGCAGCTTAATCTCGTCTAGCGGGGGCACAGATACGCAGTATTTT. Its translation: CASSLISSSGGTDTQYF.

This clonotype has at least ten counts. The V call is TRBV12-3 or TRBV12-4, the J call TRBJ1-1; the D gene is possibly TRBD1 (5 bases). CDR3 length: 12 amino acids. V shed 6 bases and J shed 11 bases, with 16 bases lying between them. CDR3 bases: TGTGCCAGCAGCTTTCAGACCGGGGGGGCTTTCTTT. Encoded protein: CASSFQTGGAFF.

In its sample, this clonotype was seen many times. This sequence joins TRBV6-2 or TRBV6-3 and TRBJ2-3; D is unresolved. The CDR3 spans 13 residues. Germline loops: CDR1 MNHEY, CDR2 SVGEGT. Trimming took off 5 bases at V and 6 bases at J, with 12 bases between the two ends. The CDR3 region is CASSTDLLDTQYF. CDR3 sequence (DNA): TGTGCCAGCAGTACCGATCTTTTGGATACGCAGTATTTT.

This clonotype was picked up many times. The V gene is TRBV24-1, the J gene TRBJ2-1; D uncertain. This CDR3 has 14 residues. In germline, CDR1 is KGHDR, CDR2 SFDVKD. Trimming pared 0 bases from V and 6 bases from J, leaving 8 bases between. The CDR3 is CATSDLGGSNEQFF. The DNA of the CDR3 is TGTGCCACCAGTGATTTGGGTGGAAGCAATGAGCAGTTCTTC.

This clonotype occurred many times. The genes are TRBV3-1 and TRBJ2-7; D remains unclear. The CDR3 sequence is 12 residues long. Germline V gives CDR1 LGHDT, CDR2 YNNKEL (reference sequence). Trimming removed 2 bases at V and 7 bases at J, with 9 bases between. CDR3 in DNA: TGTGCCAGCAGCCAACCGGGCGAGGAGCAGTACTTC. Amino acids: CASSQPGEEQYF.

This clonotype was seen ten or more times. The J gene is TRBJ2-7, the V gene TRBV4-3, with TRBD1 as a possible D gene (6 bases). V lost 0 bases and J lost 6, with 18 bases in between. Germline CDR1 and CDR2: LGHNA and YSLEER. The CDR3 has 16 residues. The DNA for the CDR3 is TGCGCCAGCAGCCAAGAGTCCCGGACAGTCGATTGCGAGCAGTACGTC. The encoded protein is CASSQESRTVDCEQYV.

This clonotype was observed many times. The V call is TRBV7-9, the J call TRBJ2-5, with a tentative D call TRBD1 (6 bases). The V and J ends lost 4 bases and 5 bases respectively, with 23 bases between them. Germline CDR1 reads SEHNR; CDR2 reads FQNEAQ (reference sequence). The CDR3 length is 17 residues. CDR3 DNA sequence: TGTGCCAGCAGCTCCCTTGGTCGGACAGCCCGATGGGAGACCCAGTACTTC. It is translated as CASSSLGRTARWETQYF. The full variable domain, rest sourced from reference TRBV7-9 and TRBJ2-5, is DTGVSQNPRHKITKRGQNVTFRCDPISEHNRLYWYRQTLGQGPEFLTYFQNEAQLEKSRLLSDRFSAERPKGSFSTLEIQRTEQGDSAMYLCASSSLGRTARWETQYFGPGTRLLVL.

This clonotype has ten or more counts. The chain is built from TRBV18 and TRBJ2-3, with D hard to call. The CDR3 runs 14 residues. V lost 2 bases, J lost 2 bases, and 8 bases lay in between. Germline CDR1 reads KGHSH; CDR2 reads LQKENI. Here the CDR3 reads CASSPSLTTDTQYF. The CDR3 region has the DNA TGTGCCAGCTCACCATCACTAACCACAGATACGCAGTATTTT.

This clonotype was seen at least ten times. The rearrangement uses TRBV12-3 or TRBV12-4 and TRBJ1-2, with TRBD1 matching over 9 bases. The V gene end was trimmed by 3 bases and the J gene end by 4 bases; junction bases not matched to a gene: 6. CDR3 length equals 15 residues. The CDR3 DNA is TGTGCCAGCAGTTTTGGGGGACAGGGAATCTATGGCTACACCTTC. Protein: CASSFGGQGIYGYTF.

This clonotype was picked up many times. DNA for the CDR3: TGTGCCCTAGGTGGACTAGCGGGGTTCACAGATACGCAGTATTTT. Translated, it gives CALGGLAGFTDTQYF. This chain uses TRBV10-3 with TRBJ2-3; 12 bases agree with TRBD2. V shed 11 bases and J 2 bases; nucleotides not matched to a gene: 8. CDR1 is ENHRY and CDR2 is SYGVKD in the germline V gene. The CDR3 contains 15 residues.

This clonotype has ten or more counts. The chain recombines TRBV24-1 with TRBJ2-3; D may be TRBD1 (6 bases). The V gene's germline CDR1 is KGHDR and CDR2 SFDVKD. The V and J ends lost 3 bases and 6 bases respectively, with 15 bases between them. CDR3 length: 15 amino acids. CDR3 sequence reads: CATSDPGSQGDTQYF. The CDR3 DNA reads TGTGCCACCAGTGATCCAGGATCGCAGGGGGATACGCAGTATTTT.

There are many counts of this clonotype. This chain connects TRBV4-1 to TRBJ2-7, with 10 bases identical to TRBD2. CDR3 length: 15 amino acids. V shed 3 bases, J shed 6 bases, and the junction held 8 bases outside the gene matches. Germline CDR1 reads MGHRA; CDR2 reads YSYEKL. In DNA, the CDR3 is TGCGCCAGCAGCCAGGAACTAGCGGGGAGCGGCGAGCAGTACGTC. Encoded protein: CASSQELAGSGEQYV.

The table lists this clonotype with a few counts. V gene TRBV12-3 or TRBV12-4 combines with J gene TRBJ1-6, with a weak D call TRBD1 (5 bases). The CDR3 is 16 residues long. V was pared by 5 bases and J by 7 bases, with 18 bases between. The CDR3 loop is CASSLSFRELNSPLHF. Written as DNA, the CDR3 is TGTGCCAGCAGTCTCAGCTTCAGGGAACTCAATTCACCCCTCCACTTT.

Ten or more counts support this clonotype. The chain couples TRBV5-1 to TRBJ2-2; either TRBD1 or TRBD2 may supply D (5 bases each). Per the germline V gene, CDR1 is SGHRS and CDR2 is YFSETQ. Trimming shortened V by 3 bases and J by 5 bases, and 14 bases separated the two germline ends. The length of the CDR3 is 15 residues. Here the CDR3 reads CASSWGPSGTGELFF. Written as DNA, the CDR3 is TGCGCCAGCAGCTGGGGACCGTCGGGGACCGGGGAGCTGTTTTTT. Based on the CDR3 plus reference TRBV5-1 and TRBJ2-2, the full variable domain is KAGVTQTPRYLIKTRGQQVTLSCSPISGHRSVSWYQQTPGQGLQFLFEYFSETQRNKGNFPGRFSGRQFSNSRSEMNVSTLELGDSALYLCASSWGPSGTGELFFGEGSRLTVL.

This clonotype was seen ten or more times. This chain links TRBV9 with TRBJ2-2; 8 nucleotides agree with TRBD2. Looked up from germline, CDR1 is SGDLS and CDR2 is YYNGEE. V shed 4 bases and J 4 bases; nucleotides not matched to a gene: 9. The CDR3 is 16 amino acids. CDR3 sequence: CASSTMSLAGTGELFF. The CDR3 bases are TGTGCCAGCAGCACTATGTCTCTAGCGGGCACCGGGGAGCTGTTTTTT.

This clonotype came up many times. The rearrangement joins TRBV6-2 or TRBV6-3 to TRBJ2-7; tentative D call: TRBD1 (5 bases). This CDR3 is 16 amino acids long. In germline, CDR1 is MNHEY, CDR2 SVGEGT. V gave up 2 bases and J gave up 3 bases, with 17 bases separating them. CDR3 amino acids: CASSYPRGQTGYEQYF. The CDR3 coding sequence is TGTGCCAGCAGTTACCCACGAGGACAAACGGGCTACGAGCAGTACTTC.

In its sample, this clonotype was seen many times. V gene TRBV5-1 combines with J gene TRBJ1-1, with TRBD1 identical over 9 bases. This CDR3 has 14 residues. Trimming took 2 bases from V and 4 from J; bases not matched to a gene: 3. Germline CDR1 is SGHRS and CDR2 is YFSETQ. The CDR3 here is CASSLQGAPTEAFF. CDR3 DNA: TGCGCCAGCAGCTTACAGGGGGCGCCCACTGAAGCTTTCTTT.

This clonotype was observed many times. This chain uses TRBV10-3 with TRBJ2-5, with 9 bases fitting TRBD2. The V gene's germline CDR1 is ENHRY and CDR2 SYGVKD. V shed 6 bases and J 2 bases; nucleotides not matched to a gene: 16. The CDR3 extends over 18 amino acids. Here the CDR3 reads CAISGGVAGATRQETQYF. The CDR3 DNA reads TGTGCCATCAGCGGCGGGGTAGCGGGGGCCACCCGGCAAGAGACCCAGTACTTC.

This clonotype was recorded at least ten times. The chain couples TRBV7-3 to TRBJ2-7, with D tentatively TRBD2 (6 bases). The CDR3 loop spans 15 amino acids. The V and J ends lost 6 bases and 0 bases respectively, with 15 bases between them. Germline-derived CDR1 and CDR2 are SGHTA and FQGTGA. In DNA, the CDR3 is TGTGCCAGCAGGCCTATACGGGGGACCTCCTACGAGCAGTACTTC. Translating gives CASRPIRGTSYEQYF.

This clonotype has at least ten counts. The chain employs TRBV7-8 and TRBJ2-1, with 8 bases matching TRBD1. CDR1 is SGHVS, CDR2 FQNEAQ, per germline. With V trimmed by 3 bases and J by 7 bases, 8 bases remained unmatched. The CDR3 loop spans 15 amino acids. The CDR3 sequence: CASSFGQGAMNEQFF. The CDR3 DNA reads as TGTGCCAGCAGCTTTGGCCAGGGGGCAATGAATGAGCAGTTCTTC.